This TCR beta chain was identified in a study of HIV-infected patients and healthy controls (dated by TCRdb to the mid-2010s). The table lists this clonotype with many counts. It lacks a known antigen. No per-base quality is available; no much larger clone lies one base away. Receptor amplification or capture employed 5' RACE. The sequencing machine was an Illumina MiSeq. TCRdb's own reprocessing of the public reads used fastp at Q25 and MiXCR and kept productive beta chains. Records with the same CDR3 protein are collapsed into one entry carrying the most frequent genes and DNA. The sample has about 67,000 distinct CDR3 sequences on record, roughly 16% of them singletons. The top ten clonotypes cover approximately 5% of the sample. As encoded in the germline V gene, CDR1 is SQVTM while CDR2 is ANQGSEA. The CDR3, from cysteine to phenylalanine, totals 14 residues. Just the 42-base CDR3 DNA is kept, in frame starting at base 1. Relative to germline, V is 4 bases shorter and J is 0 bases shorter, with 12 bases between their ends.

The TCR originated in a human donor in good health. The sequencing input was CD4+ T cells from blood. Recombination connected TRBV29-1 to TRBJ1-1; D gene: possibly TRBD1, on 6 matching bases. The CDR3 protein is CSVGVRGVNTEAFF. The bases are TGCAGCGTTGGGGTAAGGGGGGTGAACACTGAAGCTTTCTTT. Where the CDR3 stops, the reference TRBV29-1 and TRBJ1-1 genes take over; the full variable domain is SAVISQKPSRDICQRGTSLTIQCQVDSQVTMMFWYRQQPGQSLTLIATANQGSEATYESGFVIDKFPISRPNLTFSTLTVSNMSPEDSSIYLCSVGVRGVNTEAFFGQGTRLTVV.